This T cell receptor (beta chain) comes out of a study of blood T cells in healthy people across ages. It was approximately 10 milliliters of peripheral blood that were drawn from each donor. Through a sample-barcoded 5' primer and a J-beta primer mix, a second PCR was run for 7 to 11 cycles. MiXCR, run by TCRdb on the 5' RACE reads, gives a single entry per CDR3 protein. The sample has around 1,000,000 distinct CDR3 sequences; about 25% are singletons. This clonotype was detected many times. This sample also appeared in a second study, on T cells of mothers and their children. That work contributes: Overlap in related mother-child pairs always slightly exceeded unrelated pairs, never significantly.

The sequencing input was blood. This receptor was identified in a girl aged 2 to 10 in good health.

CDR3 in DNA: TGCAGTGCTAGAGTCCTAGCGGGAGGGTTGACCGGGGAGCTGTTTTTT. This encodes CSARVLAGGLTGELFF. The gene calls are TRBV20-1 and TRBJ2-2, with 12 bases that match TRBD2. The CDR3 is 16 amino acids. V lost 1 base, J lost 5 bases, and 5 bases stayed unmatched. Germline CDR1 DFQATT, CDR2 SNEGSKA (reference sequence).